The following is a T cell receptor (beta chain) sequence with its context. What it binds is not known. RNA totalling about 0.5 to 1 ug underwent reverse transcription with random hexamers. Amplification of TCR beta CDR3 used immunoSEQ multiplex PCR across 54 Vbeta and 13 Jbeta. TCRdb independently ran MiXCR on the immunoSEQ multiplex PCR reads; one entry per CDR3 protein. The table has approximately 220,000 distinct CDR3 sequences, over 90% seen once. The sample originates from a study of CD8 T cells in Susac syndrome. The authors carried out high-throughput sequencing of TCR beta. They applied it to CD8+ and CD4+ T cells obtained from blood. The multiple sclerosis controls, all treatment-naive patients, had relapsing-remitting disease that was stable or active. Trimming removed 3 bases from V and 10 bases from J; junction bases left unmatched: 6. This CDR3 is built from 13 residues. From germline, CDR1 is GTSNPN and CDR2 SVGIG (reference sequence).

Study-wide results and caveats: The study conceded that relatively few individuals underwent its TCR sequencing and HLA analysis.

The chain is built from TRBV30 and TRBJ1-6; the match to TRBD1 covers 7 bases. Sequenced sample: CD4+ T cells from PBMCs. This clonotype originated in a human donor with multiple sclerosis. CDR3 nucleotide sequence: TGTGCCTGGAGCCGACAGGGAGAATCACCCCTCCACTTT. The encoded protein is CAWSRQGESPLHF.